One sample yielded the 24 T cell receptor beta chains listed below, sequenced in a study of OX40 agonist ivuxolimab in advanced cancers. Some clones are missing from TCRdb's copy, which holds only in-frame ones; the method was immunoSEQ multiplex PCR. In the table there are fewer than 100,000 clones, approximately 93% of which are singletons. This specimen consisted of CD4+ or CD8+ T cells sorted from blood, obtained in a trial of the OX40 agonist ivuxolimab. The receptor set was obtained from an adult with an advanced solid tumor such as melanoma, head and neck, liver or kidney cancer.

The V and J genes are TRBV5-4 and TRBJ1-1; D gene uncertain. Trimming took off 1 base at V and 2 bases at J, with 9 bases between the two ends. The CDR3 has 14 amino acids. Germline values: CDR1 SGHNT, CDR2 YYREEE (reference sequence). The CDR3 is CASSLTGRNTEAFF. The CDR3 DNA sequence: TGTGCCAGCAGCTTGACGGGAAGAAACACTGAAGCTTTCTTT.

The sample holds many counts of this clone. The rearrangement joins TRBV19 to TRBJ2-7; 10 nucleotides align to TRBD1. The V gene end was trimmed by 6 bases and the J gene end by 4 bases; junction bases not matched to a gene: 9. Per germline, CDR1 LNHDA and CDR2 SQIVND (reference sequence). This CDR3 has 15 residues. CDR3 region: CASSLGQGSLYEQYF. CDR3 nucleotides: TGTGCCAGTAGCCTGGGACAGGGGAGTTTGTACGAGCAGTACTTC.

The rearrangement uses TRBV21-1 and TRBJ2-1; the D segment call TRBD2 is taken from the table without a DNA check. TRBV21-1 is noted as a pseudogene. The CDR3 totals 16 residues. The CDR3 coding sequence is TGTGCCACAGGGGTGCTAGGAGCGGGAGGAAAGGGAGAGCAGTTCTTC. This gives the protein CATGVLGAGGKGEQFF.

The chain employs TRBV4-3 and TRBJ2-6; D is uncertain. CDR1 LGHNA and CDR2 YSLEER come from the germline V gene. The CDR3 loop spans 15 amino acids. V lost 0 bases and J lost 0, with 3 bases in between. The CDR3 DNA sequence: TGCGCCAGCAGCCAAGATTTCTCTGGGGCCAACGTCCTGACTTTC. Translation: CASSQDFSGANVLTF.

This chain connects TRBV7-2 to TRBJ2-7, with 12 bases lining up with TRBD2. The germline V gene encodes CDR1 SGHTA and CDR2 FQGNSA. CDR3 length: 15 amino acids. Trimming at V came to 4 bases and at J to 2 bases, leaving 3 bases not matched to a gene. CDR3 sequence: CASSSRTSGAYEQYF. CDR3 coding DNA: TGTGCCAGCAGCTCTAGGACTAGCGGGGCCTACGAGCAGTACTTC.

This chain uses TRBV4-3 with TRBJ2-5; 11 nucleotides agree with TRBD2. The J call may be wrong; the DNA end is better matched by TRBJ2-7. Germline CDR1 reads LGHNA; CDR2 reads YSLEER. The CDR3 extends over 15 amino acids. The chain's CDR3 is CASSQVSGGAYEQYF. The CDR3 nucleotides are TGCGCCAGCAGCCAGGTTAGCGGGGGGGCCTACGAGCAGTACTTC.

The chain carries TRBV29-1 and TRBJ2-7; 9 bases are shared with TRBD2. Germline V gene sequence: CDR1 SQVTM, CDR2 ANQGSEA. This CDR3 is built from 13 residues. J lost 4 bases, V lost 7 bases, and 8 bases had no gene match. The CDR3 region is CSALTSGRYEQYF. The CDR3 DNA reads TGCAGCGCCCTGACTAGCGGTCGATACGAGCAGTACTTC.

The rearrangement links TRBV27 to TRBJ2-7; 8 bases agree with TRBD1. The V and J ends lost 4 bases and 0 bases, in that order; junction bases with no gene match: 5. Germline-derived CDR1 and CDR2 are MNHEY and SMNVEV (reference sequence). The CDR3 runs to 15 residues. The DNA for the CDR3 is TGTGCCAGCAGTTGGAGACAGGGGAGCTCCTACGAGCAGTACTTC. Its protein is CASSWRQGSSYEQYF.

The chain uses TRBV7-8 and TRBJ2-7; 9 bases agree with TRBD2. The CDR3 runs to 15 residues. After removal of 3 bases from V and 2 bases from J, the junction contained 5 bases not matched to a gene. CDR1 SGHVS and CDR2 FQNEAQ come from the germline V gene. DNA for the CDR3: TGTGCCAGCAGCTTGGGTAGCGGGAGTACCTACGAGCAGTACTTC. It codes for CASSLGSGSTYEQYF.

The chain recombines TRBV9 with TRBJ2-7, with D possibly being TRBD1 or TRBD2 (6 bases each). The CDR3 spans 16 residues. Germline V gives CDR1 SGDLS, CDR2 YYNGEE. V lost 0 bases, J lost 3 bases, and 16 bases lay in between. The CDR3 here is CASSVAGDSMNYEQYF. The CDR3, as DNA: TGTGCCAGCAGCGTAGCAGGGGACTCCATGAACTACGAGCAGTACTTC. Together with reference TRBV9 and TRBJ2-7, the CDR3 gives the full variable domain: DSGVTQTPKHLITATGQRVTLRCSPRSGDLSVYWYQQSLDQGLQFLIQYYNGEERAKGNILERFSAQQFPDLHSELNLSSLELGDSALYFCASSVAGDSMNYEQYFGPGTRLTVT.

This sequence joins TRBV29-1 and TRBJ2-3; D is perhaps TRBD1 or TRBD2 (5 bases each). CDR1 and CDR2 (germline): SQVTM, ANQGSEA. With 1 base removed from V and 8 bases from J, the gap between germline ends came to 16 bases. The CDR3 loop spans 14 amino acids. For the CDR3, the DNA is TGCAGCGTTGAAGCACCGGGGCCCTTGGGTACGCAGTATTTT. This translates into CSVEAPGPLGTQYF.

The rearrangement uses TRBV13 and TRBJ2-1; 12 bases align to TRBD2. The V segment lost 5 bases and the J segment 6 bases; nucleotides outside the gene matches: 11. CDR3 length: 17 amino acids. From germline, CDR1 is PRHDT and CDR2 FYEKMQ (reference sequence). The CDR3 DNA is TGTGCCAGCAGCCCCAGGTCCCCTAGCGGGAGGGTCAATGAGCAGTTCTTC. Translating it yields CASSPRSPSGRVNEQFF.

The chain is built from TRBV4-1 and TRBJ2-1; 12 positions agree with TRBD2. V shed 3 bases and J 3 bases; nucleotides not matched to a gene: 6. Germline V gene lookup returns CDR1 MGHRA and CDR2 YSYEKL. The CDR3 totals 17 residues. The CDR3 loop reads CASSHLAGGPNYNEQFF. The CDR3 nucleotides are TGCGCCAGCAGCCACCTAGCGGGAGGGCCCAACTACAATGAGCAGTTCTTC.

This clone was seen just once. This chain links TRBV7-6 with TRBJ1-1; D is unclear. Germline assignment: CDR1 SGHVS and CDR2 FNYEAQ. This CDR3 has 14 amino acids. V lost 1 base, J lost 0 bases, and 6 bases lay in between. DNA of the CDR3: TGTGCCAGCAGCTTAGGTGTCATGAACACTGAAGCTTTCTTT. Translation: CASSLGVMNTEAFF.

The J gene is TRBJ2-3, the V gene TRBV4-1; D remains unclear. V was cut by 1 base and J by 6 bases, with 5 bases left in between. The germline gives CDR1 MGHRA, CDR2 YSYEKL. The CDR3 extends over 12 amino acids. CDR3 bases: TGCGCCAGCAGCCAAGTCCCCGATACGCAGTATTTT. Amino acid sequence: CASSQVPDTQYF.

The rearrangement joins TRBV5-1 to TRBJ2-1; 10 bases line up with TRBD1. The CDR3 runs to 14 residues. From germline, CDR1 is SGHRS and CDR2 YFSETQ. Trimming removed 2 bases from V and 8 bases from J; junction bases left unmatched: 4. CDR3 in DNA: TGCGCCAGCAGCTTCGGGACAGGGGTTCATGAGCAGTTCTTC. Its protein product is CASSFGTGVHEQFF.

The chain couples TRBV7-9 to TRBJ2-5; TRBD1 is a possible D gene (6 bases). V lost 1 base and J lost 2, with 14 bases in between. CDR1 is SEHNR and CDR2 is FQNEAQ in the germline V gene (reference sequence). The CDR3 length is 16 residues. CDR3 region: CASSLEPNRVQETQYF. CDR3 sequence (DNA): TGTGCCAGCAGCTTAGAGCCAAACAGGGTGCAAGAGACCCAGTACTTC.

This clone was observed once. The rearrangement links TRBV5-4 to TRBJ2-5, with TRBD2 as a possible D gene (6 bases). Trimming stripped 2 bases from V and 4 bases from J, with 15 bases between. The CDR3 is 15 residues long. CDR1 is SGHNT and CDR2 is YYREEE in the germline V gene (reference sequence). Written as DNA, the CDR3 is TGTGCCAGCAGCTTAACCCAGTTCGGGAGAGAGACCCAGTACTTC. Its protein is CASSLTQFGRETQYF.

The chain is built from TRBV5-7 and TRBJ1-3; D is perhaps TRBD1 (5 bases). TRBV5-7 is designated an ORF whose function remains uncertain. The CDR3 has 14 residues. With 3 bases removed from V and 4 bases from J, the gap between germline ends came to 11 bases. CDR3 nucleotides: TGTGCCAGCAGCTCAGAGAACAGGGGAAACACCATATATTTT. Its translation: CASSSENRGNTIYF.

The chain combines TRBV13 with TRBJ1-2; perhaps TRBD1 as D (5 bases). CDR1 PRHDT and CDR2 FYEKMQ come from the germline V gene (reference sequence). V gave up 6 bases and J gave up 0 bases, with 20 bases separating them. The CDR3 loop spans 17 amino acids. CDR3 sequence reads: CASSYVNGGIANYGYTF. As DNA, the CDR3 is TGTGCCAGCAGTTATGTTAATGGGGGTATTGCTAACTATGGCTACACCTTC.

The CDR3 DNA reads as TGTGCCAGCAGTCCCACCAGTACGGCTACGCAGTATTTT. It encodes CASSPTSTATQYF. V usage is TRBV27 and J usage is TRBJ2-3; D is unclear. The V end was cut by 5 bases, the J end by 8 bases, with 14 bases between. Germline V gives CDR1 MNHEY, CDR2 SMNVEV (reference sequence). This CDR3 spans 13 amino acids.

This clone appeared once. The chain combines TRBV27 with TRBJ1-1, with D perhaps matching TRBD1 (6 bases). Germline V CDR1 and CDR2: MNHEY, SMNVEV (reference sequence). This CDR3 has 15 residues. The ends were cut back, 3 bases at V and 3 bases at J, with 14 bases in the middle. CDR3 region: CASSLIWGADTEAFF. The CDR3 bases are TGTGCCAGCAGTTTGATTTGGGGGGCGGACACTGAAGCTTTCTTT.

J is TRBJ1-5 and V is TRBV9; D gene ambiguous. Between the trimmed V and J ends, which lost 0 bases and 5 bases, there was a span of 6 bases. Germline V gives CDR1 SGDLS, CDR2 YYNGEE. This CDR3 has 13 amino acids. The CDR3 DNA reads as TGTGCCAGCAGCGTAGGACTCCATCAGCCCCAGCATTTT. Protein product: CASSVGLHQPQHF.

The chain joins TRBV5-5 to TRBJ2-7, with 11 bases fitting TRBD1. V lost 0 bases to trimming and J lost 5 bases; unmatched junction nucleotides: 4. Germline V gene sequence: CDR1 SGHKS, CDR2 YYEKEE (reference sequence). The CDR3 covers 15 residues. CDR3 sequence reads: CASSLEGQGANEQYF. The CDR3, as DNA: TGTGCCAGCAGCTTGGAAGGACAGGGGGCTAACGAGCAGTACTTC.